What follows is one T cell receptor (beta chain) and its context. The CDR3 extends over 16 amino acids. Germline V gives CDR1 SNHLY, CDR2 FYNNEI. This sample is part of a study of monozygotic twins with inflammatory bowel disease. After re-calling the 5' RACE reads, TCRdb lists one entry per CDR3 protein, DNA absent. The listing records 310,000 or so distinct CDR3 sequences. The sequence derives from a human donor with ulcerative colitis or Crohn's disease, or a healthy co-twin of an affected twin (not recorded which). This chain joins TRBV2 and TRBJ2-6; the TCRdb D gene call, TRBD1, has no DNA to confirm it. The sequenced material came from blood. CDR3: CASSPMRQWGANVLTF.